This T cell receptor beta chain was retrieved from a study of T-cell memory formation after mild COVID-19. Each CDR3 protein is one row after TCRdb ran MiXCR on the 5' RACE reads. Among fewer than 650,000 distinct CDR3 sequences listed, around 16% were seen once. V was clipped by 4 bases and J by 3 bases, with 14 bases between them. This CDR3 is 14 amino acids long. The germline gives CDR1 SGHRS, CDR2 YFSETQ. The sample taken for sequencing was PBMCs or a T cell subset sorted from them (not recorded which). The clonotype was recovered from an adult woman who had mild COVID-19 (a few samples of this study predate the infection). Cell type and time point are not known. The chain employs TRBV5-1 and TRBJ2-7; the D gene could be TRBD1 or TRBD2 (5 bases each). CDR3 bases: TGCGCCAGCAGCCTGGGACCTGAGAACTACGAGCAGTACTTC. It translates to CASSLGPENYEQYF.